In this sample, the clone carrying this TCR beta chain turned up many times. Germline V lookup: CDR1 SGHRS, CDR2 YFSETQ. Trimming left V 0 bases short and J 6 bases short, with 12 bases between. This CDR3 spans 14 amino acids. This entry is derived from a study of neurological immune-mediated disorders. The cDNA was produced through 5'RACE with 10-nucleotide random UMIs. Each CDR3 protein gets one entry after TCRdb re-called the 5' RACE reads with MiXCR. Among tens of thousands of distinct CDR3 sequences, 11% to 15% were seen once, and the ten largest hold 25% to 30%. Sequencing input: PBMCs. The rearrangement links TRBV5-1 to TRBJ1-2, with D tentatively TRBD1 (6 bases). This sequence originates from a woman between 45 and 60 years old with HTLV-1-associated myelopathy (HAM/TSP). The DNA for the CDR3 is TGCGCCAGCAGCTTGGCCTGGGGGGCCGATGGCTACACCTTC. It encodes CASSLAWGADGYTF.